This T cell receptor beta chain emerged from a study of cytomegalovirus exposure and HLA in healthy donors. In the case of this clone: The antigen is unknown.

Germline assignment: CDR1 GTSNPN and CDR2 SVGIG (reference sequence). The CDR3 covers 15 residues. V shed 0 bases and J shed 4 bases, with 15 bases lying between them. Broader study findings: Most TCR sequences were uncommon, yet certain public TCRs appeared in many donors. TCR beta chains numbering 164 were designated cytomegalovirus-associated. It was confirmed in vitro that a few of the CMV-associated chains were specific for CMV antigens. High specificity and sensitivity for cytomegalovirus status were reported for the classifier.

The data were produced by immunoSEQ multiplex PCR, yet TCRdb's version contains in-frame clones alone and is incomplete. The data show 100,000 to 150,000 clones, 95% to 97% seen once. The sequence derives from a young man in good health and CMV-seronegative. Sequencing was performed on PBMCs. The chain joins TRBV30 to TRBJ1-2; no clear D gene. As DNA, the CDR3 is TGTGCCTGGAGTGTACACTCGGGAGGTAGCTATGGCTACACCTTC. It codes for CAWSVHSGGSYGYTF.